These 20 T cell receptor beta chains came from one sample sequenced in a study of cytomegalovirus exposure and HLA in healthy donors (dated 2017 in TCRdb). The receptor library was made with the immunoSEQ multiplex PCR assay. For the multiplex PCR, a mixture combining 60 forward primers for TCR Vbeta segments and 13 reverse primers for TCR Jbeta segments was used. TCRdb re-hosts the immuneACCESS table, in-frame sequences only. Its copies lack some clones; in the studies checked, an unresolved V gene accounts for under half of them, and the cause for the rest is not known. Recorded for this sample are 65,000 to 90,000 clones; approximately 80% of them occurred a single time. The ten largest clones capture 2.5% to 3.5% of the sample. The specimen sequenced was PBMCs. The source of these receptors is a man aged 35-49 years in good health and CMV-seronegative.

The chain is built from TRBV4-3 and TRBJ1-1; 10 bases agree with TRBD1. V was clipped by 0 bases and J by 2 bases; unmatched bases: 12. This CDR3 comprises 19 residues. Germline loops: CDR1 LGHNA, CDR2 YSLEER. CDR3 in amino acids: CASSQDYETGGVINTEAFF. In DNA form, the CDR3 reads TGCGCCAGCAGCCAAGATTACGAGACAGGGGGCGTCATAAACACTGAAGCTTTCTTT.

This clone has a handful of counts. The chain employs TRBV6-5 and TRBJ1-2; 7 bases line up with TRBD1. V dropped 7 bases and J dropped 4; count of bases not matched to a gene: 9. The CDR3 has 14 residues. Germline V gives CDR1 MNHEY, CDR2 SVGAGI. CDR3 DNA sequence: TGTGCCAGCATTCCCGGACAGGAGACCTATGGCTACACCTTC. This codes for CASIPGQETYGYTF.

CDR3 in DNA: TGTGCCAGCCAGGCACCCGGGGAGCTGTTTTTT. It specifies CASQAPGELFF. The J gene is TRBJ2-2, the V gene TRBV25-1; no clear D gene. Germline values: CDR1 MGHDK, CDR2 SYGVNS. Trimming removed 8 bases at V and 6 bases at J, with 7 bases between. The CDR3 is 11 residues long.

This chain links TRBV7-9 with TRBJ1-2; tentatively, D is TRBD1 (5 bases). V lost 4 bases to trimming and J lost 0 bases, with 12 bases between them. The germline CDR1 and CDR2 sequences are SEHNR and FQNEAQ (reference sequence). This CDR3 has 15 amino acids. CDR3 protein: CASSSGGIANYGYTF. Here the CDR3 DNA reads TGTGCCAGCAGCTCCGGGGGAATTGCTAACTATGGCTACACCTTC.

The V and J genes are TRBV27 and TRBJ2-5; D might be TRBD2 (5 bases). V was trimmed by 5 bases and J by 3 bases, leaving 13 bases between them. CDR3 length equals 14 residues. Germline V CDR1 and CDR2: MNHEY, SMNVEV (reference sequence). The CDR3 reads CASSTYDGKETQYF. The CDR3 DNA reads as TGTGCCAGCAGTACATACGACGGGAAAGAGACCCAGTACTTC.

The count of this clone is one. The chain carries TRBV6-5 and TRBJ1-1; the match to TRBD1 covers 11 bases. The CDR3 loop spans 15 amino acids. Germline values: CDR1 MNHEY, CDR2 SVGAGI. Germline trimming cut 4 bases from V and 8 bases from J; bases unmatched to any gene: 9. The CDR3, as DNA: TGTGCCAGCAGTTCCGGACAGGGGGCTAAACTGGAAGCTTTCTTT. It codes for CASSSGQGAKLEAFF.

This rearrangement joins TRBV5-1 to TRBJ2-3, with 14 bases that match TRBD2. V gave up 3 bases and J gave up 6 bases; unmatched junction bases: 6. From germline, CDR1 is SGHRS and CDR2 YFSETQ. The CDR3 runs to 16 residues. CDR3 sequence: CASSWTSGGPSDTQYF. CDR3 in DNA: TGCGCCAGCAGCTGGACTAGCGGGGGGCCTTCTGATACGCAGTATTTT.

The chain recombines TRBV29-1 with TRBJ2-6; D ambiguous. This CDR3 is 14 amino acids long. The germline CDR1 and CDR2 sequences are SQVTM and ANQGSEA. Deletions cut 2 bases from V and 0 bases from J, with 5 bases between. In DNA form, the CDR3 reads TGCAGCGTTGAACGAGGCTCTGGGGCCAACGTCCTGACTTTC. Residues: CSVERGSGANVLTF. The entire variable domain, with the rest obtained from reference TRBV29-1 and TRBJ2-6, is as follows: SAVISQKPSRDICQRGTSLTIQCQVDSQVTMMFWYRQQPGQSLTLIATANQGSEATYESGFVIDKFPISRPNLTFSTLTVSNMSPEDSSIYLCSVERGSGANVLTFGAGSRLTVL.

This clone was seen just once. The CDR3 coding sequence is TGCGCCACCTCAAGAGGACAGGGGGAGGCTGGCTACACCTTC. Translated: CATSRGQGEAGYTF. V usage is TRBV5-1 and J usage is TRBJ1-2, with 10 bases identical to TRBD1. Germline values: CDR1 SGHRS, CDR2 YFSETQ. V lost 9 bases, J lost 7 bases, and 12 bases stayed unmatched. This CDR3 has 14 residues.

This clone came up once. The gene calls are TRBV6-1 and TRBJ2-3; 7 bases agree with TRBD1. The CDR3 is made up of 19 amino acids. Germline V CDR1 and CDR2: MNHNS, SASEGT. After removal of 3 bases from V and 0 bases from J, the junction contained 15 bases not matched to a gene. CDR3 sequence: CASSDLSRGFLSSTDTQYF. The CDR3 DNA is TGTGCCAGCAGTGATCTTAGCAGGGGGTTCCTTTCTAGCACAGATACGCAGTATTTT.

This clone was seen just once. The chain uses TRBV9 and TRBJ2-7; tentatively, D is TRBD1 (5 bases). Trimming took off 0 bases at V and 3 bases at J, with 13 bases between the two ends. The length of the CDR3 is 15 residues. Germline lookup yields CDR1 SGDLS and CDR2 YYNGEE. CDR3 region: CASSVDSGIFYEQYF. The DNA of the CDR3 is TGTGCCAGCAGCGTAGACTCAGGGATTTTCTACGAGCAGTACTTC.

The chain employs TRBV14 and TRBJ2-5; D gene uncertain. CDR3 length equals 15 residues. V dropped 6 bases and J dropped 4 bases, with 18 bases sitting between them. Germline V gene lookup returns CDR1 SGHDN and CDR2 FVKESK. The CDR3 protein is CASSYARFDSETQYF. DNA for the CDR3: TGTGCCAGCAGTTACGCTCGTTTTGACTCAGAGACCCAGTACTTC.

CDR3 nucleotides: TGTGCCAGCAGTTTCGCAGACTACGAGCAGTACTTC. This sequence encodes CASSFADYEQYF. The chain uses TRBV28 and TRBJ2-7; D gene unclear. The V end was cut by 3 bases, the J end by 3 bases, with 6 bases between. The CDR3 runs to 12 residues. CDR1 MDHEN and CDR2 SYDVKM come from the germline V gene.

The CDR3 region has the DNA TGTGCCAGCAGTTTATCATTCGGGGTTGATGGCAATCAGCCCCAGCATTTT. It is translated as CASSLSFGVDGNQPQHF. The chain links TRBV28 to TRBJ1-5; the D is unclear. Germline CDR1 MDHEN, CDR2 SYDVKM. V dropped 1 base and J dropped 2 bases, with 15 bases sitting between them. CDR3 length: 17 amino acids.

This chain joins TRBV7-2 and TRBJ2-2; D is possibly TRBD2 (6 bases). CDR3 length: 13 amino acids. V gave up 5 bases and J gave up 6 bases, with 10 bases separating them. Per the germline V gene, CDR1 is SGHTA and CDR2 is FQGNSA. As DNA, the CDR3 is TGTGCCAGCAGCCCGTCGGGGGCCGGGGAGCTGTTTTTT. Protein: CASSPSGAGELFF.

Details on this clone: At the DNA level, this CDR3 is encoded by other sequences in the same sample as well. This chain joins TRBV4-3 and TRBJ2-7; 8 bases fit TRBD2. The length of the CDR3 is 16 residues. Germline V gene sequence: CDR1 LGHNA, CDR2 YSLEER. With 3 bases clipped from V and 1 base from J, the junction kept 8 bases outside the gene matches. In DNA form, the CDR3 reads TGCGCCAGCAGCCAGGGGACTAGTGGGGGTTCCTACGAGCAGTACTTC. Protein sequence: CASSQGTSGGSYEQYF.

The V gene is TRBV5-1, the J gene TRBJ2-3; D remains ambiguous. The CDR3 runs 15 residues. V lost 0 bases and J lost 0, with 8 bases in between. The germline V gene encodes CDR1 SGHRS and CDR2 YFSETQ. The CDR3 region has the DNA TGCGCCAGCAGCTTGGCGACACGTAGCACAGATACGCAGTATTTT. Encoded protein: CASSLATRSTDTQYF.

This clone was seen once. The V gene is TRBV19, the J gene TRBJ2-3; 9 bases are shared with TRBD1. Germline CDR1 and CDR2: LNHDA and SQIVND (reference sequence). Unmatched junction bases numbered 18, after V lost 10 bases and J lost 1 base. This CDR3 contains 18 residues. CDR3 bases: TGTGCCATTCCACCGGGACAGGGTGCCCTGAACGGCACAGATACGCAGTATTTT. It codes for CAIPPGQGALNGTDTQYF.

The chain uses TRBV7-2 and TRBJ2-7; D uncertain. Germline CDR1 reads SGHTA; CDR2 reads FQGNSA. With 2 bases removed from V and 6 bases from J, the gap between germline ends came to 5 bases. The CDR3 runs 11 residues. The CDR3 region is CASSLILEQYF. The CDR3 bases are TGTGCCAGCAGCTTAATCCTCGAGCAGTACTTC.

V usage is TRBV11-2 and J usage is TRBJ2-5, with D possibly matching TRBD2 (7 bases). The length of the CDR3 is 13 residues. V was clipped by 1 base and J by 7 bases, with 10 bases between them. Germline CDR1 and CDR2: SGHAT and FQNNGV. The CDR3 DNA reads as TGTGCCAGCAGCTTAGGGGAGGGGGTGACCCAGTACTTC. Translation: CASSLGEGVTQYF.